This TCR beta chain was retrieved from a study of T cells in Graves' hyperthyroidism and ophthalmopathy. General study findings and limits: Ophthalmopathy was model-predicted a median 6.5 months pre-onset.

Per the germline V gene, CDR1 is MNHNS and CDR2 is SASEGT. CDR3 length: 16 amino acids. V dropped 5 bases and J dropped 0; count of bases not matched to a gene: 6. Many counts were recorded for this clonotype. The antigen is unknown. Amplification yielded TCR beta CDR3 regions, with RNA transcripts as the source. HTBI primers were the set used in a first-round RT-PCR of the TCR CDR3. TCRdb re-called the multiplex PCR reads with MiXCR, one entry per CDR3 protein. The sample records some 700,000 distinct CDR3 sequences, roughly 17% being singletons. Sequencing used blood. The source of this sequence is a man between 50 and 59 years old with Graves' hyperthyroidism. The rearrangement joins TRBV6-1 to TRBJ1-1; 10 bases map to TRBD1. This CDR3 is CASSWEDRGMNTEAFF. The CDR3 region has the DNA TGTGCCAGCAGTTGGGAGGACAGGGGGATGAACACTGAAGCTTTCTTT.